This T cell receptor beta chain is from a study of T cells in Graves' hyperthyroidism and ophthalmopathy. Study-wide background: Peripheral blood was collected at initial diagnosis, before any treatment. Study outcomes and limitations: Ophthalmopathy and stable hyperthyroidism were separated by a 13 V-J model. Blood shared most expanded thyroid clonotypes above 0.001.

The CDR3 runs 14 residues. Trimming cost V 3 bases and J 0 bases, with 9 bases left between them. The V gene's germline CDR1 is SQVTM and CDR2 ANQGSEA. This clonotype was counted ten times or more. No antigen is known for it. Using RNA transcripts as the source, TCR beta CDR3 regions were amplified. Using the HTBI primer set, a first-round RT-PCR was run on the TCR CDR3. TCRdb fed the multiplex PCR reads into MiXCR, producing one record per CDR3 protein. The data contain fewer than 550,000 distinct CDR3 sequences, more than 15% of them singletons. The sequencing sample was made of blood. The sequence derives from a woman under 30 with Graves' hyperthyroidism. The genes are TRBV29-1 and TRBJ2-1, with D perhaps matching TRBD2 (6 bases). CDR3: CSVDNGSSYNEQFF. The CDR3 nucleotides read TGCAGCGTTGATAACGGGAGCTCCTACAATGAGCAGTTCTTC.